The clone carrying this TCR beta chain showed up just a few times. What it recognizes is unknown. Here immunoSEQ multiplex PCR was the method, and the copy in TCRdb shows in-frame clones only, minus some. The table has 74,000 or so clones, over 75% seen once. Mixed chimerism was transient after nonmyeloablative marrow transplants from related graft donors. This sample is part of a study of Tregs in tolerant kidney transplant recipients. The CDR3 consists of 14 residues. V was shortened by 4 bases and J by 1 base, with 10 bases between the two germline ends. Germline CDR1 is LGHNA and CDR2 is YSLEER. Study results and caveats: Tolerant patients' donor-specific Tregs expanded beyond overall Tregs, suggesting antigen-driven growth. Nucleotide sequences could not be compared across some patients' samples due to primer changes. This study did not directly address biological reproducibility. Validation in larger populations is needed because few patients were studied.

The sample in question was CD4+ T cells from blood (PBMCs), obtained 24 months after the transplant. V is TRBV4-3 and J is TRBJ1-1; D not certain. The TCR originated in a human patient who received a combined kidney and bone marrow transplant. The graft donor may be the source of some T cells. In DNA, the CDR3 is TGCGCCAGCAGCCCTTCGTGGCAGAACACTGAAGCTTTCTTT. As protein: CASSPSWQNTEAFF.